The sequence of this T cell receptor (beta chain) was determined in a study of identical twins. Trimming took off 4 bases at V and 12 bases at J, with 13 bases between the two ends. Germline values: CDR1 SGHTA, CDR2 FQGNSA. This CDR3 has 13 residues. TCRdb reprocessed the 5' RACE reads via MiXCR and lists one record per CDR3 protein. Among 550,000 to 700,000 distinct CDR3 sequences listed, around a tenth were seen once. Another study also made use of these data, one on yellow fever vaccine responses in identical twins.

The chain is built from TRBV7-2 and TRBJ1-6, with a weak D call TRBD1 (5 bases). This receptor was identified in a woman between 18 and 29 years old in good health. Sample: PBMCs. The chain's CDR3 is CASSSPGGEPLHF. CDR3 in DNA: TGTGCCAGCAGCTCCCCGGGAGGGGAACCCCTCCACTTT. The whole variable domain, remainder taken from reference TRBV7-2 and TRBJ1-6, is GAGVSQSPSNKVTEKGKDVELRCDPISGHTALYWYRQSLGQGLEFLIYFQGNSAPDKSGLPSDRFSAERTGGSVSTLTIQRTQQEDSAVYLCASSSPGGEPLHFGNGTRLTVT.